The 28 T cell receptor beta chains reported below all come from one sample, sequenced in a study of a mutant IDH1 vaccine in newly diagnosed glioma. Profiled with immunoSEQ multiplex PCR; TCRdb holds only in-frame clones, not every one. The repertoire has about 43,000 clones, around 84% of them found once; the top ten carry around 2.5%. Noted time point: week 23, last vaccination. Vaccinated patients received 300 ug of mutant IDH1 20-mer peptide per dose, with topical imiquimod. The antigens these receptors bind are not known. The sample here was PBMCs, taken from a glioma patient whose treatment included an IDH1 peptide vaccine. Receptors originate from a woman aged 18-30 years with glioma. Some clones in this sample may be carry-over from other donors' samples.

The rearrangement joins TRBV29-1 to TRBJ1-2, with a tentative D call TRBD1 (5 bases). Germline-derived CDR1 and CDR2 are SQVTM and ANQGSEA. This CDR3 has 13 residues. The V end was cut by 3 bases, the J end by 3 bases, with 11 bases between. The CDR3 region is CSVDFATDYGYTF. The CDR3 bases are TGCAGCGTTGATTTTGCGACAGACTATGGCTACACCTTC. Complete variable domain (other parts from reference TRBV29-1 and TRBJ1-2): SAVISQKPSRDICQRGTSLTIQCQVDSQVTMMFWYRQQPGQSLTLIATANQGSEATYESGFVIDKFPISRPNLTFSTLTVSNMSPEDSSIYLCSVDFATDYGYTFGSGTRLTVV.

The rearrangement joins TRBV7-6 to TRBJ2-5, with 9 positions matching TRBD2. The junction had 4 bases not matched to a gene; V was cut back by 0 bases and J by 2 bases. Germline assignment: CDR1 SGHVS and CDR2 FNYEAQ. This CDR3 contains 16 residues. The CDR3 is CASSLAASGVQETQYF. CDR3 DNA: TGTGCCAGCAGCTTAGCGGCTAGCGGGGTTCAAGAGACCCAGTACTTC.

This sequence joins TRBV4-1 and TRBJ2-7, with TRBD2 matching over 12 bases. The CDR3 totals 16 residues. Germline V lookup: CDR1 MGHRA, CDR2 YSYEKL. V lost 2 bases, J lost 2 bases, and 4 bases stayed unmatched. CDR3 region: CASSQPSGRDPYEQYF. Written as DNA, the CDR3 is TGCGCCAGCAGCCAACCTAGCGGGAGGGACCCCTACGAGCAGTACTTC.

V and J are TRBV4-3 and TRBJ1-6; tentatively, D is TRBD1 (6 bases). Per the germline V gene, CDR1 is LGHNA and CDR2 is YSLEER. V shed 1 base and J shed 6 bases, with 16 bases lying between them. This CDR3 is 17 amino acids long. CDR3 sequence (DNA): TGCGCCAGCAGCCAAGTTCCACAGGGTATAGGTAATTCACCCCTCCACTTT. Its translation is CASSQVPQGIGNSPLHF.

This sequence joins TRBV5-5 and TRBJ1-4; no firm D call. Trimming removed 2 bases from V and 3 bases from J, with 11 bases in between. Germline CDR1 SGHKS, CDR2 YYEKEE (reference sequence). The CDR3 sequence is 15 residues long. In DNA form, the CDR3 reads TGTGCCAGCAGCTTTGATTACGGCGCTAATGAAAAACTGTTTTTT. Its protein is CASSFDYGANEKLFF. Based on the CDR3 plus reference TRBV5-5 and TRBJ1-4, the full variable domain is DAGVTQSPTHLIKTRGQQVTLRCSPISGHKSVSWYQQVLGQGPQFIFQYYEKEERGRGNFPDRFSARQFPNYSSELNVNALLLGDSALYLCASSFDYGANEKLFFGSGTQLSVL.

This chain uses TRBV5-1 with TRBJ1-2; the match to TRBD1 covers 9 bases. CDR1 and CDR2 (germline): SGHRS, YFSETQ. J gave up 3 bases and V 4 bases, and 7 bases lay outside the gene matches. The CDR3 sequence is 15 residues long. CDR3 amino acids: CASSPGQGTHYGYTF. The CDR3 coding sequence is TGCGCCAGCAGCCCCGGACAGGGGACACACTATGGCTACACCTTC.

The genes are TRBV6-1 and TRBJ2-7; TRBD1 might be the D (5 bases). V gave up 7 bases and J gave up 5 bases, with 15 bases separating them. The germline V gene has CDR1 MNHNS and CDR2 SASEGT. The CDR3 consists of 13 residues. CDR3 region: CASTDWQGDEQYF. CDR3 bases: TGTGCCAGCACCGACTGGCAGGGCGACGAGCAGTACTTC.

This sequence joins TRBV4-1 and TRBJ1-4, with unresolved D. The CDR3 runs 13 residues. Germline CDR1 MGHRA, CDR2 YSYEKL. The V and J ends lost 1 base and 8 bases respectively, with 8 bases between them. CDR3 loop: CASSQGLLEKLFF. The CDR3 DNA is TGCGCCAGCAGCCAAGGGCTTTTGGAAAAACTGTTTTTT.

This sequence joins TRBV27 and TRBJ2-7, with 11 bases lining up with TRBD2. The CDR3 loop spans 14 amino acids. Germline V gene data show CDR1 as MNHEY and CDR2 as SMNVEV (reference sequence). J was trimmed by 3 bases and V by 6 bases; bases with no gene match: 4. DNA of the CDR3: TGTGCCAGCAGCCCGGGACTAGCGGTCTACGAGCAGTACTTC. Encoded protein: CASSPGLAVYEQYF.

The DNA of the CDR3 is TGCGCCAGCAGCCAACGCAGCCAGAACCATGAGCAGTTCTTC. Translation gives CASSQRSQNHEQFF. This chain joins TRBV4-1 and TRBJ2-1; D unresolved. Trimming pared 2 bases from V and 8 bases from J, leaving 13 bases between. Germline values: CDR1 MGHRA, CDR2 YSYEKL. This CDR3 is built from 14 residues.

The J gene is TRBJ1-1, the V gene TRBV7-3, with 9 bases lining up with TRBD1. V lost 5 bases, J lost 6 bases, and 7 bases stayed unmatched. The CDR3 extends over 14 amino acids. The germline gives CDR1 SGHTA, CDR2 FQGTGA. CDR3 sequence (DNA): TGTGCCAGCAGCAGACCGGGACAGGGCGCTGAAGCTTTCTTT. It codes for CASSRPGQGAEAFF.

This rearrangement joins TRBV4-1 to TRBJ2-1; D is unresolved. The germline gives CDR1 MGHRA, CDR2 YSYEKL. Trimming left V 2 bases short and J 4 bases short, with 15 bases between. CDR3 length equals 16 residues. Written as DNA, the CDR3 is TGCGCCAGCAGCCAACAAATGGCGAGAAAATACAATGAGCAGTTCTTC. It yields the protein CASSQQMARKYNEQFF.

J is TRBJ1-5 and V is TRBV30, with 7 bases that match TRBD1. The V segment lost 5 bases and the J segment 2 bases; nucleotides outside the gene matches: 3. This CDR3 region has 13 residues. Germline-derived CDR1 and CDR2 are GTSNPN and SVGIG (reference sequence). The CDR3 sequence: CAWGDRGNQPQHF. For the CDR3, the DNA is TGTGCCTGGGGTGACAGGGGCAATCAGCCCCAGCATTTT.

This clone has just one count. V usage is TRBV5-4 and J usage is TRBJ1-2; 10 nucleotides line up with TRBD1. Losses at the gene ends were 4 bases for V and 6 bases for J; bases not matched to a gene: 9. Germline values: CDR1 SGHNT, CDR2 YYREEE (reference sequence). The CDR3 has 15 amino acids. DNA for the CDR3: TGTGCCAGCAGCCAGCCGACAGGGGGCCCTGATGGCTACACCTTC. Residues: CASSQPTGGPDGYTF.

The V call is TRBV7-9, the J call TRBJ2-5, with 8 bases aligning to TRBD2. Germline V gene data show CDR1 as SEHNR and CDR2 as FQNEAQ (reference sequence). The CDR3 totals 13 residues. The V segment lost 4 bases and the J segment 7 bases; nucleotides outside the gene matches: 5. CDR3 DNA sequence: TGTGCCAGCAGCTCGACTAGCGAGTGGACCCAGTACTTC. Protein product: CASSSTSEWTQYF.

The CDR3 reads CASSSGTVNEQFF. CDR3 in DNA: TGTGCCAGCAGCTCTGGGACAGTCAATGAGCAGTTCTTC. The chain joins TRBV9 to TRBJ2-1; 7 bases are shared with TRBD1. The CDR3 totals 13 residues. Trimming removed 4 bases from V and 6 bases from J; junction bases left unmatched: 4. The germline gives CDR1 SGDLS, CDR2 YYNGEE.

The J gene is TRBJ2-1, the V gene TRBV6-5; D is ambiguous. V was clipped by 10 bases and J by 7 bases, with 17 bases between them. The V gene's germline CDR1 is MNHEY and CDR2 SVGAGI. This CDR3 has 13 residues. The CDR3 sequence is CATKGISKNEQFF. The CDR3 bases are TGTGCCACCAAAGGGATTTCGAAGAATGAGCAGTTCTTC.

The rearrangement links TRBV9 to TRBJ1-1; the D gene is possibly TRBD1 (5 bases). Germline V gene data show CDR1 as SGDLS and CDR2 as YYNGEE. The CDR3 is 13 residues long. Between the trimmed V and J ends, which lost 2 bases and 2 bases, there was a span of 7 bases. The CDR3 protein is CASSVQGNTEAFF. Written as DNA, the CDR3 is TGTGCCAGCAGCGTGCAGGGAAACACTGAAGCTTTCTTT.

V gene TRBV19 combines with J gene TRBJ2-7; TRBD2 might be the D (5 bases). Germline CDR1 is LNHDA and CDR2 is SQIVND (reference sequence). V was pared by 5 bases and J by 3 bases, with 5 bases between. The CDR3 has 11 amino acids. CDR3 in DNA: TGTGCCAGTAGTGCGGGCTACGAGCAGTACTTC. Translation: CASSAGYEQYF.

This sequence joins TRBV7-9 and TRBJ2-7; 11 nucleotides align to TRBD1. Germline CDR1 is SEHNR and CDR2 is FQNEAQ (reference sequence). V dropped 2 bases and J dropped 5; count of bases not matched to a gene: 11. The CDR3 runs to 17 residues. In DNA, the CDR3 is TGTGCCAGCAGCTTATATAATCTCGGACAGGGGGCCGACGAGCAGTACTTC. This gives the protein CASSLYNLGQGADEQYF. The full variable domain, its missing parts supplied by reference TRBV7-9 and TRBJ2-7, is DTGVSQNPRHKITKRGQNVTFRCDPISEHNRLYWYRQTLGQGPEFLTYFQNEAQLEKSRLLSDRFSAERPKGSFSTLEIQRTEQGDSAMYLCASSLYNLGQGADEQYFGPGTRLTVT.

The CDR3: CASSQGPNTEAFF. CDR3 DNA sequence: TGTGCCAGCAGCCAGGGACCGAACACTGAAGCTTTCTTT. The rearrangement uses TRBV6-5 and TRBJ1-1, with D possibly matching TRBD1 (5 bases). The V end was cut by 6 bases, the J end by 1 base, with 9 bases between. The germline CDR1 and CDR2 sequences are MNHEY and SVGAGI. This CDR3 has 13 residues.

V usage is TRBV7-2 and J usage is TRBJ2-7; D is undetermined. The ends were cut back, 5 bases at V and 4 bases at J, with 6 bases in the middle. Per the germline V gene, CDR1 is SGHTA and CDR2 is FQGNSA. CDR3 size: 11 residues. The CDR3 DNA sequence: TGTGCCAGCAGCACCCTTTACGAGCAGTACTTC. The encoded protein is CASSTLYEQYF.

V is TRBV7-3 and J is TRBJ2-7; the match to TRBD2 covers 12 bases. This CDR3 contains 14 residues. CDR1 SGHTA and CDR2 FQGTGA come from the germline V gene. The junction had 4 bases not matched to a gene; V was cut back by 5 bases and J by 5 bases. This CDR3 is CASSETSGRHEQYF. DNA of the CDR3: TGTGCCAGCAGCGAGACTAGCGGGAGACACGAGCAGTACTTC.

The chain uses TRBV2 and TRBJ2-1, with 7 nucleotides matching TRBD2. The junction had 8 bases not matched to a gene; V was cut back by 2 bases and J by 7 bases. The CDR3 contains 15 residues. The germline V gene encodes CDR1 SNHLY and CDR2 FYNNEI. This CDR3 is CASSEYGRTANEQFF. CDR3 DNA sequence: TGTGCCAGCAGTGAATACGGGAGGACCGCGAATGAGCAGTTCTTC.

The V and J genes are TRBV29-1 and TRBJ2-7; 13 bases map to TRBD2. This CDR3 contains 12 residues. Germline CDR1 and CDR2: SQVTM and ANQGSEA. The V segment lost 7 bases and the J segment 5 bases; nucleotides outside the gene matches: 2. The CDR3 spells CSAGLAGNEQYF. Here the CDR3 DNA reads TGCAGCGCGGGACTAGCGGGGAACGAGCAGTACTTC.

The chain uses TRBV18 and TRBJ2-5; possibly TRBD2 for D (6 bases). The germline V gene encodes CDR1 KGHSH and CDR2 LQKENI. Trimming removed 5 bases at V and 4 bases at J, with 14 bases between. The CDR3 loop spans 14 amino acids. CDR3 amino acids: CASSTWEVSETQYF. For the CDR3, the DNA is TGTGCCAGCTCAACTTGGGAGGTCTCAGAGACCCAGTACTTC.

This chain connects TRBV7-2 to TRBJ2-1, with 8 bases matching TRBD1. CDR1 and CDR2 from the germline V gene are SGHTA and FQGNSA. This CDR3 is 15 amino acids long. Losses at the gene ends were 5 bases for V and 0 bases for J; bases not matched to a gene: 3. The CDR3 reads CASSGQGRSYNEQFF. CDR3 bases: TGTGCCAGCAGCGGACAGGGCCGCTCCTACAATGAGCAGTTCTTC.

This clone appeared once. The chain joins TRBV6-6 to TRBJ1-1, with D possibly matching TRBD1 (5 bases). Germline V CDR1 and CDR2: MNHNY, SVGAGI (reference sequence). V lost 6 bases and J lost 0, with 17 bases in between. CDR3 length: 16 amino acids. As DNA, the CDR3 is TGTGCCAGCAGCACGGTTCAGGGATTGATGAACACTGAAGCTTTCTTT. Amino acids: CASSTVQGLMNTEAFF.